This T cell receptor beta chain came from a study of blood T cell repertoires in COVID-19 (TCRdb year 2020). Background on the whole study: The collaborator samples originated in the United States, Italy and Spain and spanned the acute and convalescent phases of COVID-19. The material from the prospective study consisted of cDNA or gDNA derived from T cells, B-cell-depleted T cells, or PBMCs. Deeply sampled blood TCRbeta repertoires from subjects exposed to, actively infected with, or recovered from COVID-19 were included in the dataset. The repertoires were released in a freely available public database meant as a resource for research on the immune response to SARS-CoV-2. The samples were drawn from the first 160 participants of the ongoing ImmuneRACE study and from under 1,500 subjects provided by 6 global collaborators. A de-identified subject ID, COVID-19 status, age in years and sex were almost always included in the sample metadata. Where HLA class I and class II types were available, the types were taken from metadata supplied by the sample provider, not from assay-based typing. The study at large found these results: How much clinical and demographic metadata was included differed by source and by participant, and the metadata was provided uncurated.

The immunoSEQ Assay, a bias-controlled multiplex PCR, was used to amplify TCRbeta CDR3 regions from genomic DNA. From the authors' description of their analysis: Nucleated cell counts per sample were estimated from amplification of reference gene primers within the assay. To quantify the absolute abundance of each unique TCRbeta CDR3 rearrangement, sequence reads were collapsed and filtered. For each sample, productive Simpson clonality was calculated by taking the square root of Simpson's diversity index across productive rearrangements. Imported from immuneACCESS, the table was reduced by TCRdb to in-frame sequences with V and J called. These copies leave out some clones; in studies compared against another copy, an unresolved V gene accounts for under half, and the cause of the remainder is not known. V and J calls and clone size are given by that table; D and trimming were obtained from the DNA. Here the sample has under 200,000 clones; approximately 90% occur a single time. 2% to 2.5% of the sample rests with the top ten.

As for this clone: It has no known antigen specificity. Base qualities are not recorded, but no much larger clone differs from it by a single base.

Samples from volunteer blood donors who had recovered from COVID-19 were contributed by a second Seattle source. The collaborating institutions used their own protocols to collect whole blood in K2EDTA tubes. For TCRbeta analysis, collaborator samples were shipped as frozen whole blood, as isolated PBMCs, or as DNA extracted from either sample type. The specimen sequenced was peripheral blood. The clonotype was recovered from a middle-aged man who had recovered from COVID-19.

In nucleotides, the sequence is TGTGCCAGCAGCCCAACCCCTAGGACAGGCTATGGCTACACCTTC. This encodes CASSPTPRTGYGYTF. The rearranged chain carries TRBV11-2 and TRBJ1-2; 7 junctional bases match TRBD1. V trim: 5 bases; J trim: 4 bases; unmatched bases: 10. Taken from cysteine to phenylalanine, the CDR3 has 15 residues. The DNA shown is the 45-base CDR3, in frame from base 1. The germline V gene gives CDR1 as SGHAT and CDR2 as FQNNGV.